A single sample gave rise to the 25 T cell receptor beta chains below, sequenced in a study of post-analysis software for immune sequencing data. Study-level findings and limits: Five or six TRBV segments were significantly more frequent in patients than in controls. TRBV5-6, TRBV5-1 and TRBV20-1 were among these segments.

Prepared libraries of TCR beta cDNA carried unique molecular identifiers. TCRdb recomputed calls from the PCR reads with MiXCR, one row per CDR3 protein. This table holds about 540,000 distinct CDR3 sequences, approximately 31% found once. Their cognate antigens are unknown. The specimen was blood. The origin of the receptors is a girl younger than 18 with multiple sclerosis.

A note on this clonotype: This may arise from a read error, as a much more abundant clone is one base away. CDR3 in DNA: TGCAACGTTCGGGGACTGCTACAAGAGACCCAGTACTTC. It is translated as CNVRGLLQETQYF. V and J are TRBV29-1 and TRBJ2-5; TRBD2 might be the D (6 bases). The CDR3 sequence is 13 residues long. Germline CDR1 and CDR2: SQVTM and ANQGSEA.

Here the CDR3 DNA reads TGTGCCAGCTCACCTAATGTCTTGCACTATGGCTACACCTTC. This translates into CASSPNVLHYGYTF. This chain joins TRBV18 and TRBJ1-2; D remains ambiguous. This CDR3 comprises 14 residues. Trimming took 3 bases from V and 3 from J, leaving 11 bases between them. Germline-derived CDR1 and CDR2 are KGHSH and LQKENI.

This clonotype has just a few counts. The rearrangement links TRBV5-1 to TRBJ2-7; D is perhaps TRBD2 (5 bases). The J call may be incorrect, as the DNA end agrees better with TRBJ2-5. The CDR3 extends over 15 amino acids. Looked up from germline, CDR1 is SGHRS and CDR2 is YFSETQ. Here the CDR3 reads CASSSATRGQETQYF. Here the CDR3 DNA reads TGCGCCAGCAGCTCGGCTACTCGAGGGCAGGAGACCCAGTACTTC.

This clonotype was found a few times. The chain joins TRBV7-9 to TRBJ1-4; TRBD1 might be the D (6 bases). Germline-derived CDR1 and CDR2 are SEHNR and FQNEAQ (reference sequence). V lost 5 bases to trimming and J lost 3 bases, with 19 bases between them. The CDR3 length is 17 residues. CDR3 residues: CASSPYPNREANEKLFF. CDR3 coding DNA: TGTGCCAGCAGCCCCTACCCGAACAGGGAGGCTAATGAAAAACTGTTTTTT.

The chain's CDR3 is CASSQGGAVSYEQYF. CDR3 in DNA: TGTGCCAGCAGCCAAGGCGGGGCCGTTTCCTACGAGCAGTACTTC. The chain links TRBV14 to TRBJ2-7; a weak D match, TRBD2 (6 bases). CDR1 and CDR2 (germline): SGHDN, FVKESK. V lost 1 base to trimming and J lost 1 base, with 11 bases between them. This CDR3 has 15 amino acids.

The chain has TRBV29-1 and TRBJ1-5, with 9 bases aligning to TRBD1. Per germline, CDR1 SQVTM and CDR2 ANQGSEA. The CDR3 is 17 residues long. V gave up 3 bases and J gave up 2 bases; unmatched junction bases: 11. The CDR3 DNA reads TGCAGCGTTGAGGGCCCCATAGGACAGGGGCGCAATCAGCCCCAGCATTTT. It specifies CSVEGPIGQGRNQPQHF.

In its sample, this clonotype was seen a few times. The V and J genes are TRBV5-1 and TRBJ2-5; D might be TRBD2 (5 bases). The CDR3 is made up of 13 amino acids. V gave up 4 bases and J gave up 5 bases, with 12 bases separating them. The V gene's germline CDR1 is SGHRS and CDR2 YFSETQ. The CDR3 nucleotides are TGCGCCAGCAGCCGAGGACTGAGGGAGACCCAGTACTTC. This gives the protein CASSRGLRETQYF.

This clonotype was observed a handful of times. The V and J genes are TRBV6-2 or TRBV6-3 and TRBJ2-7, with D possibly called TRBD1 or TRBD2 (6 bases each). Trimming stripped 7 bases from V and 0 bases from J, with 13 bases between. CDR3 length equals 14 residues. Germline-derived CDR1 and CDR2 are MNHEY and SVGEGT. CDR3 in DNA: TGTGCCAGCATTCGGGGGCGGGACTCCTACGAGCAGTACTTC. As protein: CASIRGRDSYEQYF.

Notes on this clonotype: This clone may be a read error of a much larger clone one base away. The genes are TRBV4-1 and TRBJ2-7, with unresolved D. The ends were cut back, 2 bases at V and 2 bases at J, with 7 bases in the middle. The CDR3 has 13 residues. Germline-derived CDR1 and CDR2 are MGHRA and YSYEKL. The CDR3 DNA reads TGCGCCAGCAGCCAAATGCCTCCCTACGAGCAGTACTTC. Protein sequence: CASSQMPPYEQYF.

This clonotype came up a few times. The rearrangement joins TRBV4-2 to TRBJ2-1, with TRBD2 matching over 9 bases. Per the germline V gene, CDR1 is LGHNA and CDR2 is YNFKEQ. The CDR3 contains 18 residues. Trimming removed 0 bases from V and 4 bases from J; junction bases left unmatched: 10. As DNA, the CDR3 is TGTGCCAGCAGCCAAGATCTTCTTAGCGGGGGATTTTACAATGAGCAGTTCTTC. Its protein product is CASSQDLLSGGFYNEQFF.

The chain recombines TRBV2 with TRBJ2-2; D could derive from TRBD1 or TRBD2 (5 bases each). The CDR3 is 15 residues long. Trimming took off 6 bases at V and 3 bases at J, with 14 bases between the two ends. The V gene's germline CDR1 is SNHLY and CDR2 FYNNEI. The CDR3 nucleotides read TGTGCCAGCAGCCCCCGGGACCGAGACACCGGGGAGCTGTTTTTT. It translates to CASSPRDRDTGELFF. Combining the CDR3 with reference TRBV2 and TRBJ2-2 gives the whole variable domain EPEVTQTPSHQVTQMGQEVILRCVPISNHLYFYWYRQILGQKVEFLVSFYNNEISEKSEIFDDQFSVERPDGSNFTLKIRSTKLEDSAMYFCASSPRDRDTGELFFGEGSRLTVL.

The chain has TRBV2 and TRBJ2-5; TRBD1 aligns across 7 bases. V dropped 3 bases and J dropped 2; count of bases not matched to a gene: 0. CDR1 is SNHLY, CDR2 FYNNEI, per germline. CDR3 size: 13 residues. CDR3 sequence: CASSEGQQETQYF. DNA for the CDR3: TGTGCCAGCAGTGAGGGACAGCAAGAGACCCAGTACTTC. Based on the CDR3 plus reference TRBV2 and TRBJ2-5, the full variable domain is EPEVTQTPSHQVTQMGQEVILRCVPISNHLYFYWYRQILGQKVEFLVSFYNNEISEKSEIFDDQFSVERPDGSNFTLKIRSTKLEDSAMYFCASSEGQQETQYFGPGTRLLVL.

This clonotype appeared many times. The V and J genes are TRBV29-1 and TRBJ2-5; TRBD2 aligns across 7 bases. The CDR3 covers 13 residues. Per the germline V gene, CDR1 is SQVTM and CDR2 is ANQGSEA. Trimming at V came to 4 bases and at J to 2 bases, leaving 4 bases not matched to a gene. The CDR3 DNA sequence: TGCAGCGTTGCCGGGGGAGGGCAAGAGACCCAGTACTTC. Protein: CSVAGGGQETQYF.

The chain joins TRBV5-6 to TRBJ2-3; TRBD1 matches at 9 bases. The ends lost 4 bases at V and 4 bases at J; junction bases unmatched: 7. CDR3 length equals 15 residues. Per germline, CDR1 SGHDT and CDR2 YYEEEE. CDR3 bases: TGTGCCAGCAGCCTCCGGGACAGGGACGCAGATACGCAGTATTTT. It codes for CASSLRDRDADTQYF.

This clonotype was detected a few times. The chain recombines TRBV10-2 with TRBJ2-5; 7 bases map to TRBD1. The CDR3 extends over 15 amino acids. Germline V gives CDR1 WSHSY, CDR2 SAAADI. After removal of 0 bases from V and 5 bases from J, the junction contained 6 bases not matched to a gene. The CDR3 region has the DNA TGCGCCAGCAGTGAGTCAGGGACAGCATCGGAGACCCAGTACTTC. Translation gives CASSESGTASETQYF.

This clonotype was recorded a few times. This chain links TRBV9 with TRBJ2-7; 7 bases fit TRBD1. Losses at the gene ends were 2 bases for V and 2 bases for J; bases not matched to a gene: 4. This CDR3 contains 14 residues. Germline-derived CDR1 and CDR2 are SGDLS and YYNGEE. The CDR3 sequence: CASSVGQYTYEQYF. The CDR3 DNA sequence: TGTGCCAGCAGCGTGGGACAGTACACCTACGAGCAGTACTTC.

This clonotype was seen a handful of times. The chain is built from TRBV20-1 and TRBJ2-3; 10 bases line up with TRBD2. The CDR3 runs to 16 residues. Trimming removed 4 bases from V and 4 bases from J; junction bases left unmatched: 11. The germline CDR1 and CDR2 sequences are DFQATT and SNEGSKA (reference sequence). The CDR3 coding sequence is TGCAGTGCTATCCTCTTTAGCGGGGGGCCATCAGATACGCAGTATTTT. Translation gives CSAILFSGGPSDTQYF.

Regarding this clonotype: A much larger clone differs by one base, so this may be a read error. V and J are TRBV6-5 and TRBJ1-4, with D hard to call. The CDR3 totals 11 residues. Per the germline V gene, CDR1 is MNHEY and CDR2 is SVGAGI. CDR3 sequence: CTSTGGEKLFF. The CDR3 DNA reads TGTACCAGCACGGGAGGAGAAAAACTGTTTTTT.

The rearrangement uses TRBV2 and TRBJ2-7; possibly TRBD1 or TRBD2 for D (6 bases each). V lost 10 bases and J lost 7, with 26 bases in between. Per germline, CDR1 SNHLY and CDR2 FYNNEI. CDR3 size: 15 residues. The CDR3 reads CANSGGRGVDNEQYF. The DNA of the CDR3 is TGTGCCAACTCCGGGGGCAGGGGTGTAGACAATGAGCAGTACTTC.

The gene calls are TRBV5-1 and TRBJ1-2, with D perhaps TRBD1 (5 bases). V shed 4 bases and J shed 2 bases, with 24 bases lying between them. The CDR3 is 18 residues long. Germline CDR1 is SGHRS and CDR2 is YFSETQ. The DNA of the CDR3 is TGCGCCAGCAGCGATAGGGGAGGGTTTTCTCTAGGGAACTATGGCTACACCTTC. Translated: CASSDRGGFSLGNYGYTF.

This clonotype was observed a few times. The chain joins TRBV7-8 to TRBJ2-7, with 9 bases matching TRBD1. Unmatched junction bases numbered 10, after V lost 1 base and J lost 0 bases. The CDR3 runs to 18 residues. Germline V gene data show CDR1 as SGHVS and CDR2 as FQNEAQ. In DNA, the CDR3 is TGTGCCAGCAGCTTAGATCTCGTAGGGACAGGGTTCTCCTACGAGCAGTACTTC. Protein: CASSLDLVGTGFSYEQYF.

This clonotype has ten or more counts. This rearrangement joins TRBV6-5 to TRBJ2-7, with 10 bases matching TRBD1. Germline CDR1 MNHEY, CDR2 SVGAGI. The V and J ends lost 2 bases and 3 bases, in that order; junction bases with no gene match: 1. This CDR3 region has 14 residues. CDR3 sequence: CASSYGTGVYEQYF. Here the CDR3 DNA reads TGTGCCAGCAGTTACGGGACAGGGGTCTACGAGCAGTACTTC.

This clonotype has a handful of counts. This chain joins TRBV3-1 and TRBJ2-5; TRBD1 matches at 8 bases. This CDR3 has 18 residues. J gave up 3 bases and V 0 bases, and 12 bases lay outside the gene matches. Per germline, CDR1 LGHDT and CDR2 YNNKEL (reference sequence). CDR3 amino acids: CASSQDLIRDRNKETQYF. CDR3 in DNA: TGTGCCAGCAGCCAAGATCTAATCCGGGACAGGAACAAAGAGACCCAGTACTTC.

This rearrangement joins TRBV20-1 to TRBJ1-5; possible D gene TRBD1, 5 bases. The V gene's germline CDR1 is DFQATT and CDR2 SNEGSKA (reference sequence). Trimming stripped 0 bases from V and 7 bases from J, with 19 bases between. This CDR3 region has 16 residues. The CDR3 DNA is TGCAGTGCTAGAGATATGGGAGAGGGGTCGGGACAGCCCCAGCATTTT. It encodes CSARDMGEGSGQPQHF.

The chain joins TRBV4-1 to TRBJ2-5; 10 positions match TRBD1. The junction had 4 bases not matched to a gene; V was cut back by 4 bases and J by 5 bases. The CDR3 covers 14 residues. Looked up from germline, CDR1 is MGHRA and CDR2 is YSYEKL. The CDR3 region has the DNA TGCGCCAGCAGCCTGATGGGACAGGGGGAGACCCAGTACTTC. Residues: CASSLMGQGETQYF.